These 13 T cell receptor beta chains were all obtained from the same sample, sequenced in a study of blood T cell repertoires in COVID-19. Data came from immunoSEQ multiplex PCR; TCRdb stores just in-frame clones and leaves some out. The repertoire holds fewer than 350,000 clones, with about nine tenths as singletons. Material for sequencing was PBMCs or T cells enriched from blood (not recorded which). These receptors were obtained from a woman between 35 and 50 years old with acute COVID-19.

V gene TRBV5-1 combines with J gene TRBJ2-1; 9 bases map to TRBD1. The CDR3 consists of 15 residues. Germline CDR1 SGHRS, CDR2 YFSETQ. With V trimmed by 2 bases and J by 6 bases, 6 bases remained unmatched. CDR3 loop: CASSLPGQGVNEQFF. The CDR3 DNA reads TGCGCCAGCAGCTTACCGGGACAGGGCGTCAATGAGCAGTTCTTC. The complete variable domain, with remaining parts taken from reference TRBV5-1 and TRBJ2-1, reads KAGVTQTPRYLIKTRGQQVTLSCSPISGHRSVSWYQQTPGQGLQFLFEYFSETQRNKGNFPGRFSGRQFSNSRSEMNVSTLELGDSALYLCASSLPGQGVNEQFFGPGTRLTVL.

The V gene is TRBV28, the J gene TRBJ1-4, with TRBD1 as a possible D gene (6 bases). V gave up 4 bases and J gave up 11 bases, with 23 bases separating them. Germline V gene sequence: CDR1 MDHEN, CDR2 SYDVKM. The CDR3 runs to 16 residues. This CDR3 reads CASSSTGAGHLAKLFF. The CDR3 bases are TGTGCCAGCAGTTCCACGGGAGCGGGACACCTCGCGAAACTGTTTTTT.

The chain uses TRBV6-5 and TRBJ2-7, with 11 positions matching TRBD1. CDR1 is MNHEY, CDR2 SVGAGI, per germline. Losses at the gene ends were 8 bases for V and 4 bases for J; bases not matched to a gene: 4. This CDR3 contains 13 residues. CDR3 sequence reads: CASSGQGVYEQYF. The CDR3 coding sequence is TGTGCCAGCTCGGGACAGGGGGTTTACGAGCAGTACTTC.

The chain joins TRBV9 to TRBJ2-5, with D perhaps matching TRBD1 (5 bases). Trimming removed 0 bases from V and 2 bases from J, with 14 bases in between. The germline V gene has CDR1 SGDLS and CDR2 YYNGEE. The CDR3 covers 16 residues. The chain's CDR3 is CASSVATGKQQETQYF. DNA of the CDR3: TGTGCCAGCAGCGTAGCTACAGGTAAACAACAAGAGACCCAGTACTTC.

The chain couples TRBV4-2 to TRBJ2-7; 7 bases line up with TRBD1. This CDR3 region has 15 residues. The junction had 9 bases not matched to a gene; V was cut back by 3 bases and J by 4 bases. Germline values: CDR1 LGHNA, CDR2 YNFKEQ. CDR3 protein: CASSHRTGDNYEQYF. Here the CDR3 DNA reads TGTGCCAGCAGCCATCGGACAGGAGATAATTACGAGCAGTACTTC.

The chain has TRBV19 and TRBJ1-2; a weak D match, TRBD1 (6 bases). The CDR3 sequence is 14 residues long. Trimming took off 3 bases at V and 3 bases at J, with 11 bases between the two ends. Germline loops: CDR1 LNHDA, CDR2 SQIVND (reference sequence). DNA for the CDR3: TGTGCCAGTAGTATGGTCAGGGGCGACTATGGCTACACCTTC. Its translation is CASSMVRGDYGYTF.

The V and J genes are TRBV7-2 and TRBJ2-7; 7 nucleotides agree with TRBD1. The germline V gene encodes CDR1 SGHTA and CDR2 FQGNSA. The trim removed 6 bases at V and 3 bases at J, leaving 11 bases unmatched. The CDR3 length is 15 residues. The CDR3 protein is CASRPTGTAGYEQYF. CDR3 DNA sequence: TGTGCCAGCAGACCCACTGGGACAGCTGGCTACGAGCAGTACTTC.

The chain recombines TRBV9 with TRBJ1-3; D might be TRBD1 (5 bases). The V and J ends lost 0 bases and 5 bases respectively, with 12 bases between them. Germline CDR1 SGDLS, CDR2 YYNGEE. The CDR3 runs to 15 residues. CDR3 nucleotide sequence: TGTGCCAGCAGCGTAGATCAGGGTACGAGAAACACCATATATTTT. Its protein is CASSVDQGTRNTIYF.

This chain uses TRBV7-2 with TRBJ1-2; D call uncertain. V was cut by 5 bases and J by 1 base, with 17 bases left in between. CDR1 is SGHTA, CDR2 FQGNSA, per germline. The CDR3 consists of 16 residues. The CDR3 DNA reads TGTGCCAGCAGCCCGGGTGTTGCACTTGTTAACTATGGCTACACCTTC. Protein: CASSPGVALVNYGYTF.

This chain links TRBV1 with TRBJ2-1; whether TRBD2, the table's D call, matches the DNA was not checked. TRBV1 is labeled a pseudogene. This CDR3 is 15 amino acids long. The CDR3 bases are TGCACCAGCAGCCCTGGACTAGCGGGGCACAATGAGCAGTTCTTC. This translates into CTSSPGLAGHNEQFF.

The chain joins TRBV6-5 to TRBJ2-3; 10 bases are a match to TRBD2. Unmatched junction bases numbered 6, after V lost 2 bases and J lost 7 bases. Germline V lookup: CDR1 MNHEY, CDR2 SVGAGI. CDR3 length: 15 amino acids. DNA of the CDR3: TGTGCCAGCAGTTACAGCGGGAGGGGTAGGAATACGCAGTATTTT. This codes for CASSYSGRGRNTQYF.

The V gene is TRBV28, the J gene TRBJ2-1; D may be TRBD2 (5 bases). Germline values: CDR1 MDHEN, CDR2 SYDVKM. With 8 bases removed from V and 4 bases from J, the gap between germline ends came to 12 bases. This CDR3 is 13 amino acids long. The CDR3 DNA sequence: TGTGCCAGCGGGGAGCAGGAATACAATGAGCAGTTCTTC. It yields the protein CASGEQEYNEQFF. Combining the CDR3 with reference TRBV28 and TRBJ2-1 gives the whole variable domain DVKVTQSSRYLVKRTGEKVFLECVQDMDHENMFWYRQDPGLGLRLIYFSYDVKMKEKGDIPEGYSVSREKKERFSLILESASTNQTSMYLCASGEQEYNEQFFGPGTRLTVL.

In the case of this clone: Other DNA sequences in the sample encode the same CDR3. The chain employs TRBV9 and TRBJ1-1; D gene ambiguous. This CDR3 comprises 15 residues. From germline, CDR1 is SGDLS and CDR2 YYNGEE. The germline V and J ends were trimmed by 0 bases and 0 bases, with 9 bases remaining between them. The CDR3 here is CASSVVPGLNTEAFF. DNA for the CDR3: TGTGCCAGCAGCGTAGTACCGGGTCTGAACACTGAAGCTTTCTTT.